This T cell receptor (beta chain) was identified during a study of vaccination and CD4 T cells after COVID-19. Study findings and constraints: Only after vaccination were a median 86.3% of convalescents' reactive clones seen.

Documented treatment: approximately 9-day PBMC culture with coronavirus spike peptide pools or control peptides (ViraFEST assay). Positive tests by PCR, dated March to December 2020, predated US Alpha, Beta and Delta variants. Germline CDR1 and CDR2: DFQATT and SNEGSKA (reference sequence). This CDR3 spans 14 amino acids. The V and J ends lost 3 bases and 0 bases respectively, with 9 bases between them. Turning to this clonotype: Its antigen is not known.

The Oncomine TCR Beta short-read assay was applied to DNA of cultured CD4+ T cells. TCRdb fed the PCR reads into MiXCR, producing one record per CDR3 protein. The sample records 2,500 to 3,500 distinct CDR3 sequences, approximately 80% being singletons. Sequencing was performed on CD4+ T cells from blood, cultured in vitro. This sequence was found in a human donor who had recovered from COVID-19. This chain links TRBV20-1 with TRBJ1-3; maybe TRBD1 (5 bases). Here the CDR3 reads CSASQGLSGNTIYF. The CDR3 DNA reads TGCAGTGCTAGTCAGGGCCTCTCTGGAAACACCATATATTTT.